These 21 T cell receptor beta chains were sequenced from one sample in a study of blood T cell repertoires in COVID-19. Measured with immunoSEQ multiplex PCR; TCRdb has only the in-frame clones, and not every one. Of approximately 300,000 clones in the sample, approximately 90% were seen once. Input material: peripheral blood. These receptors were collected from a woman between 35 and 50 years old with acute or convalescent COVID-19.

The rearrangement links TRBV5-1 to TRBJ2-2; 7 nucleotides agree with TRBD2. Germline V CDR1 and CDR2: SGHRS, YFSETQ. This CDR3 has 17 residues. J was trimmed by 0 bases and V by 1 base; bases with no gene match: 6. CDR3 sequence reads: CASSLRRGGANTGELFF. In DNA, the CDR3 is TGCGCCAGCAGCTTGCGTCGTGGGGGGGCGAACACCGGGGAGCTGTTTTTT.

The chain uses TRBV20-1 and TRBJ2-2; unclear D gene. V shed 5 bases and J shed 9 bases, with 10 bases lying between them. Germline CDR1 reads DFQATT; CDR2 reads SNEGSKA (reference sequence). The CDR3 consists of 11 residues. CDR3 sequence: CSAPVYRELFF. The DNA for the CDR3 is TGCAGTGCTCCAGTTTATCGGGAGCTGTTTTTT.

This clone was recorded only once. The V call is TRBV24-1, the J call TRBJ2-5, with no clear D. The CDR3 runs to 13 residues. The germline V gene encodes CDR1 KGHDR and CDR2 SFDVKD. Trimming took off 5 bases at V and 3 bases at J, with 9 bases between the two ends. CDR3 DNA: TGTGCCACCAGTGGGGCGCCGAAAGAGACCCAGTACTTC. It specifies CATSGAPKETQYF.

This clone is a singleton in its sample. The rearrangement links TRBV7-7 to TRBJ2-1; 8 bases agree with TRBD1. The CDR3 covers 14 residues. From germline, CDR1 is SSHAT and CDR2 FNYEAQ (reference sequence). J was trimmed by 8 bases and V by 4 bases; bases with no gene match: 7. For the CDR3, the DNA is TGTGCCAGCAGCTCCGAACAGGGGGTGGATGAGCAGTTCTTC. The encoded protein is CASSSEQGVDEQFF.

CDR3 amino acids: CASSPGRGTGNTIYF. CDR3 bases: TGTGCCAGCAGCCCAGGCCGGGGAACTGGAAACACCATATATTTT. The chain recombines TRBV11-2 with TRBJ1-3; no reliable D call. Germline lookup yields CDR1 SGHAT and CDR2 FQNNGV. This CDR3 spans 15 amino acids. With 5 bases removed from V and 2 bases from J, the gap between germline ends came to 13 bases.

The rearrangement joins TRBV2 to TRBJ1-2, with 12 bases fitting TRBD1. The CDR3 has 15 residues. Germline values: CDR1 SNHLY, CDR2 FYNNEI. Unmatched junction bases numbered 6, after V lost 6 bases and J lost 4 bases. The CDR3 coding sequence is TGTGCCAGCAGCGGGGACAGGGGGCTGTTCTATGGCTACACCTTC. Residues: CASSGDRGLFYGYTF.

The rearrangement joins TRBV11-2 to TRBJ1-2, with D hard to call. There are 16 residues in the CDR3. The V and J ends lost 1 base and 5 bases respectively, with 17 bases between them. Germline CDR1 reads SGHAT; CDR2 reads FQNNGV. The CDR3, as DNA: TGTGCCAGCAGCTTAGGGGAGTTGGCCTCCGGGTATGGCTACACCTTC. This translates into CASSLGELASGYGYTF.

The chain has TRBV15 and TRBJ2-3; D is ambiguous. The V gene's germline CDR1 is LNHNV and CDR2 YYDKDF (reference sequence). There are 12 residues in the CDR3. V lost 5 bases to trimming and J lost 7 bases, with 10 bases between them. This chain's CDR3 is CATSPPRYTQYF. The DNA for the CDR3 is TGTGCCACCAGCCCCCCGCGTTATACGCAGTATTTT.

The V call is TRBV19, the J call TRBJ2-4, with 10 positions matching TRBD2. This CDR3 has 17 amino acids. V trimming: 5 bases; J trimming: 0 bases; junction bases outside the gene matches: 7. Germline V CDR1 and CDR2: LNHDA, SQIVND (reference sequence). This CDR3 reads CASSAWTSGEAKNIQYF. The CDR3 bases are TGTGCCAGTAGTGCCTGGACTAGCGGAGAAGCCAAAAACATTCAGTACTTC.

The chain recombines TRBV9 with TRBJ1-4; TRBD1 matches at 9 bases. V lost 0 bases and J lost 7; bases outside the gene matches: 7. CDR1 is SGDLS, CDR2 YYNGEE, per germline. The CDR3 is 16 amino acids. The DNA of the CDR3 is TGTGCCAGCAGCGTAGCAACGGGACAGGGAGGTGAAAAACTGTTTTTT. Amino acids: CASSVATGQGGEKLFF.

The CDR3 reads CASSYRGGMTEAFF. The DNA for the CDR3 is TGTGCCAGCAGTTACCGAGGGGGCATGACTGAAGCTTTCTTT. The chain combines TRBV6-5 with TRBJ1-1; TRBD1 matches 7 bases. The germline gives CDR1 MNHEY, CDR2 SVGAGI. J was trimmed by 5 bases and V by 2 bases; bases with no gene match: 5. The length of the CDR3 is 14 residues.

This sequence joins TRBV5-4 and TRBJ1-5; D is undetermined. CDR1 and CDR2 (germline): SGHNT, YYREEE (reference sequence). The CDR3 covers 14 residues. The ends were cut back, 0 bases at V and 5 bases at J, with 9 bases in the middle. CDR3 region: CASSLAGKHQPQHF. The CDR3 DNA sequence: TGTGCCAGCAGCTTGGCGGGGAAGCATCAGCCCCAGCATTTT.

The rearrangement uses TRBV24-1 and TRBJ1-1, with D possibly matching TRBD1 (5 bases). V was shortened by 5 bases and J by 1 base, with 10 bases between the two germline ends. The CDR3 covers 14 residues. Germline CDR1 reads KGHDR; CDR2 reads SFDVKD. The DNA of the CDR3 is TGTGCCACCAGTGCCGGACACCCGAACACTGAAGCTTTCTTT. Translated: CATSAGHPNTEAFF.

The V and J genes are TRBV30 and TRBJ1-2; the D gene is possibly TRBD1 (5 bases). This CDR3 region has 13 residues. Germline assignment: CDR1 GTSNPN and CDR2 SVGIG (reference sequence). V lost 2 bases and J lost 3, with 10 bases in between. CDR3 in amino acids: CAWSPQGDYGYTF. CDR3 coding DNA: TGTGCCTGGAGTCCCCAGGGTGACTATGGCTACACCTTC.

J is TRBJ1-2 and V is TRBV28, with 7 bases identical to TRBD1. The J segment lost 4 bases and the V segment lost 6 bases, leaving 8 bases of the junction unmatched. The CDR3 totals 14 residues. CDR1 is MDHEN and CDR2 is SYDVKM in the germline V gene. This CDR3 is CASSTGTEPYGYTF. In nucleotides, the CDR3 is TGTGCCAGCAGCACCGGGACAGAGCCCTATGGCTACACCTTC.

The chain is built from TRBV5-1 and TRBJ2-5, with a weak D call TRBD1 (5 bases). This CDR3 has 18 residues. Germline CDR1 is SGHRS and CDR2 is YFSETQ. Trimming removed 4 bases from V and 1 base from J, with 23 bases in between. This CDR3 is CASSDQGWPDPRQETQYF. As DNA, the CDR3 is TGCGCCAGCAGCGACCAGGGCTGGCCCGACCCCCGCCAAGAGACCCAGTACTTC.

The rearrangement joins TRBV19 to TRBJ1-4; TRBD1 aligns across 8 bases. Germline V CDR1 and CDR2: LNHDA, SQIVND (reference sequence). The CDR3 consists of 14 residues. The trim removed 9 bases at V and 2 bases at J, leaving 5 bases unmatched. The CDR3 spells CASRTGTTNEKLFF. The CDR3 nucleotides read TGTGCCAGCCGGACAGGGACTACTAATGAAAAACTGTTTTTT. The whole variable domain, remainder taken from reference TRBV19 and TRBJ1-4, is DGGITQSPKYLFRKEGQNVTLSCEQNLNHDAMYWYRQDPGQGLRLIYYSQIVNDFQKGDIAEGYSVSREKKESFPLTVTSAQKNPTAFYLCASRTGTTNEKLFFGSGTQLSVL.

The chain joins TRBV7-2 to TRBJ2-5; TRBD1 aligns across 7 bases. This CDR3 is built from 15 residues. The junction had 11 bases not matched to a gene; V was cut back by 5 bases and J by 5 bases. Germline V gene lookup returns CDR1 SGHTA and CDR2 FQGNSA. DNA of the CDR3: TGTGCCAGCAGCAGATCCGGGACAGTAGATGAGACCCAGTACTTC. Protein sequence: CASSRSGTVDETQYF.

This clone has only one observation. The chain couples TRBV4-1 to TRBJ2-3; 9 bases fit TRBD2. From germline, CDR1 is MGHRA and CDR2 YSYEKL. The CDR3 spans 14 residues. Germline trimming cut 4 bases from V and 6 bases from J; bases unmatched to any gene: 5. DNA for the CDR3: TGCGCCAGCAGCCTTAGCGGGGGAGGGGATACGCAGTATTTT. This encodes CASSLSGGGDTQYF.

V and J are TRBV16 and TRBJ1-5; D is uncertain. The CDR3 is made up of 13 amino acids. V gave up 2 bases and J gave up 5 bases, with 7 bases separating them. CDR1 and CDR2 (germline): KGHSY, FQNENV. The CDR3 DNA reads as TGTGCCAGCAGCCAAGGGAGGGATCAGCCCCAGCATTTT. The encoded protein is CASSQGRDQPQHF.

To note about this clone: Distinct nucleotide sequences in the sample also encode this CDR3. The rearrangement uses TRBV6-5 and TRBJ1-1, with 7 bases that match TRBD1. V lost 6 bases and J lost 1; bases outside the gene matches: 2. The CDR3 spans 13 residues. The germline gives CDR1 MNHEY, CDR2 SVGAGI. CDR3 bases: TGTGCCAGCAGCTGGGACAGGAACACTGAAGCTTTCTTT. This codes for CASSWDRNTEAFF.